This T cell receptor (beta chain) was captured in a study of OX40 agonist ivuxolimab in advanced cancers. Study-wide context: Hepatocellular carcinoma, melanoma, renal cell or head and neck cancer was diagnosed in the dose-escalation patients. Findings of the study overall: At 0.1-3.0 mg/kg, partial responders had clonal expansion among the lowest observed.

Comments on this clone: Its antigen is undetermined.

The germline CDR1 and CDR2 sequences are SGDLS and YYNGEE. There are 14 residues in the CDR3. Trimming took off 0 bases at V and 8 bases at J, with 11 bases between the two ends. The assay was immunoSEQ multiplex PCR, and TCRdb's table has in-frame clones only and misses some. The table has roughly 74,000 clones, 84% seen once. Sequencing was performed on CD4+ or CD8+ T cells sorted from blood, taken in a trial of the OX40 agonist ivuxolimab. This clonotype originated in an adult with an advanced solid tumor such as melanoma, head and neck, liver or kidney cancer. The J gene is TRBJ2-2, the V gene TRBV9, with D hard to call. The chain's CDR3 is CASSVEIGRGELFF. For the CDR3, the DNA is TGTGCCAGCAGCGTAGAGATTGGCCGTGGGGAGCTGTTTTTT. The full variable domain, completed using reference TRBV9 and TRBJ2-2, is DSGVTQTPKHLITATGQRVTLRCSPRSGDLSVYWYQQSLDQGLQFLIQYYNGEERAKGNILERFSAQQFPDLHSELNLSSLELGDSALYFCASSVEIGRGELFFGEGSRLTVL.